This T cell receptor beta chain was recovered during a study of a mutant IDH1 vaccine in newly diagnosed glioma. Turning to the study itself: Patients received vaccination from 4-6 weeks after radiotherapy alone, or with temozolomide cycles. Overall study findings and caveats: Whatever changes occurred in top peripheral T cell clonotypes seemed unrelated to pseudoprogression.

In the case of this clone: Its antigen is unidentified.

The time point was: week 47, end of study. Alongside topical imiquimod, each dose of vaccine comprised 300 ug of mutant IDH1 20-mer peptide. Sequencing was performed with immunoSEQ multiplex PCR; in TCRdb, only in-frame clones are kept and a portion is missing. Of tens of thousands of clones listed, 65% to 85% are singletons. The germline gives CDR1 PRHDT, CDR2 FYEKMQ (reference sequence). The CDR3 sequence is 15 residues long. V was clipped by 4 bases and J by 2 bases; unmatched bases: 2. V usage is TRBV13 and J usage is TRBJ2-7; 13 bases are shared with TRBD2. This sample comprised PBMCs, obtained from a glioma patient whose treatment included an IDH1 peptide vaccine. This receptor was obtained from a man aged 30 to 45 with glioma. The CDR3 spells CASSSGLAGAYEQYF. The CDR3 bases are TGTGCCAGCAGCTCTGGACTAGCGGGAGCCTACGAGCAGTACTTC.